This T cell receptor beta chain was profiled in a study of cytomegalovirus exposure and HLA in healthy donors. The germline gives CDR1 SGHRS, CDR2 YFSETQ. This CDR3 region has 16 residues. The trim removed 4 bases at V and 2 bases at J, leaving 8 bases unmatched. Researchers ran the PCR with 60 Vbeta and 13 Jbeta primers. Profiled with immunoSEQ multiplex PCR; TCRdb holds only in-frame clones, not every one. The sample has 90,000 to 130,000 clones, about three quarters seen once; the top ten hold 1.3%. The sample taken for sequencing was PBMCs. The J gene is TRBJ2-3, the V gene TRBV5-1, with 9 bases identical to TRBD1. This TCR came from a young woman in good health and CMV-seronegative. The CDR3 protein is CASSQEDRGLTDTQYF. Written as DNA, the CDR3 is TGCGCCAGCAGCCAAGAGGACAGGGGCCTCACAGATACGCAGTATTTT.